The clone carrying this T cell receptor (beta chain) appeared a few times. Its target is not known. The data were obtained in a study of cytomegalovirus exposure and HLA in healthy donors. Study summary: Approximately 190 million T cells yielded 117 million unique TCR beta sequences, as an earlier analysis found. Of a few hundred genotyped donors, 81% grouped in the Caucasian-associated ancestry cluster. Overall study findings and caveats: As immune exposure information, only CMV serostatus was available.

PCR employed 60 Vbeta and 13 Jbeta primers. Methods used by the authors: The authors later counted 70 million to 80 million unique TCR beta chains, 9 million to 14 million of them shared. Sequencing was performed with immunoSEQ multiplex PCR; in TCRdb, only in-frame clones are kept and a portion is missing. V and J calls and clone size come straight from that table; D and trimming were deduced from the DNA. This sample has about 220,000 clones; about 77% occur once, and the top ten carry about 1.9%. Trimming stripped 0 bases from V and 8 bases from J, with 10 bases between. The CDR3 contains 14 residues. In germline, CDR1 is SEHNR, CDR2 FQNEAQ (reference sequence).

This clonotype originated in a woman aged 25-40 years in good health and CMV-seronegative. V usage is TRBV7-9 and J usage is TRBJ1-4, with TRBD1 as a possible D gene (6 bases). Specimen: PBMCs. The CDR3 sequence: CASSLARTDEKLFF. The CDR3 DNA reads as TGTGCCAGCAGCTTAGCCAGGACAGACGAAAAACTGTTTTTT.